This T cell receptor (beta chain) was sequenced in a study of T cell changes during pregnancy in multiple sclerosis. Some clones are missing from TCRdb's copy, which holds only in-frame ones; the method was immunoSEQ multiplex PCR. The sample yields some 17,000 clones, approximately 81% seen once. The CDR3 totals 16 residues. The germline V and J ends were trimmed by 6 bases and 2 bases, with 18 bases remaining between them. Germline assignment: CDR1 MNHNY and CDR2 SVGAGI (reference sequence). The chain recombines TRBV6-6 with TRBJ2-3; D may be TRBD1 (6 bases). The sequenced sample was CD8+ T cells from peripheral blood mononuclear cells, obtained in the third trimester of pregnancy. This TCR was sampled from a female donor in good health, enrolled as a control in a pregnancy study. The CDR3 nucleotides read TGTGCCAGCAGGAGACAGGTTTTTGATGCCACAGATACGCAGTATTTT. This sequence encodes CASRRQVFDATDTQYF.